Below are 22 T cell receptor beta chains sequenced from a single sample in a study of shared clonotypes between healthy human individuals. Naive CD8 populations comprised CD45RO-negative cells positively selected for CCR7, excluding terminally differentiated effector memory CD45RA+ cells. Repertoires were generated with immunoSEQ multiplex PCR, while TCRdb's copy carries only in-frame clones and drops some. The sample has about 680,000 clones; approximately 90% are singletons. The sequencing sample was made of naive CD8+ T cells sorted from blood. Receptors originate from a man between 25 and 39 years old in good health.

The V and J genes are TRBV27 and TRBJ2-7; the D gene is possibly TRBD1 (6 bases). CDR3 length: 13 amino acids. V lost 8 bases, J lost 0 bases, and 11 bases lay in between. Germline CDR1 and CDR2: MNHEY and SMNVEV (reference sequence). CDR3 region: CASRQESSYEQYF. The CDR3 DNA sequence: TGTGCCAGCCGACAGGAAAGCTCCTACGAGCAGTACTTC.

This clone came up a few times. The chain is built from TRBV4-1 and TRBJ1-5; D remains unclear. Germline CDR1 and CDR2: MGHRA and YSYEKL. CDR3 length: 14 amino acids. The V and J ends lost 0 bases and 5 bases respectively, with 8 bases between them. The CDR3 sequence: CASSQESEYQPQHF. The CDR3 DNA is TGCGCCAGCAGCCAAGAGTCCGAATATCAGCCCCAGCATTTT.

This sequence joins TRBV4-1 and TRBJ1-3, with TRBD1 matching over 7 bases. The J segment lost 0 bases and the V segment lost 2 bases, leaving 7 bases of the junction unmatched. Germline CDR1 and CDR2: MGHRA and YSYEKL. This CDR3 contains 17 residues. CDR3 amino acids: CASSQTGTEVSGNTIYF. For the CDR3, the DNA is TGCGCCAGCAGCCAAACCGGGACAGAAGTCTCTGGAAACACCATATATTTT.

The chain combines TRBV27 with TRBJ2-7; 13 bases are shared with TRBD2. This CDR3 has 18 amino acids. Trimming at V came to 4 bases and at J to 0 bases, leaving 9 bases not matched to a gene. Germline assignment: CDR1 MNHEY and CDR2 SMNVEV (reference sequence). The CDR3 loop is CASSYGLAGAFTSYEQYF. The CDR3 coding sequence is TGTGCCAGCAGTTATGGACTAGCGGGAGCCTTCACCTCCTACGAGCAGTACTTC.

J is TRBJ2-1 and V is TRBV5-6; the match to TRBD2 covers 7 bases. Germline V lookup: CDR1 SGHDT, CDR2 YYEEEE. This CDR3 comprises 18 residues. J was trimmed by 3 bases and V by 3 bases; bases with no gene match: 15. CDR3 sequence reads: CASSSITRAGEFYNEQFF. Written as DNA, the CDR3 is TGTGCCAGCAGCTCGATAACCCGGGCGGGAGAGTTCTACAATGAGCAGTTCTTC.

Only one count was recorded for this clone. V and J are TRBV14 and TRBJ1-1; possible D gene TRBD1, 5 bases. Per germline, CDR1 SGHDN and CDR2 FVKESK. The CDR3 sequence is 20 residues long. The V and J ends lost 0 bases and 8 bases respectively, with 31 bases between them. The CDR3 DNA sequence: TGTGCCAGCAGCCAAGATCCCGTCGACCAAGGGGTGAACGTACAGCAAGAAGCTTTCTTT. Translating it yields CASSQDPVDQGVNVQQEAFF. Looking up the rest from reference TRBV14 and TRBJ1-1 gives the full variable domain: EAGVTQFPSHSVIEKGQTVTLRCDPISGHDNLYWYRRVMGKEIKFLLHFVKESKQDESGMPNNRFLAERTGGTYSTLKVQPAELEDSGVYFCASSQDPVDQGVNVQQEAFFGQGTRLTVV.

A few counts support this clone. The V and J genes are TRBV4-1 and TRBJ2-5, with TRBD2 as a possible D gene (7 bases). Germline V gene sequence: CDR1 MGHRA, CDR2 YSYEKL. Deletions cut 0 bases from V and 6 bases from J, with 11 bases between. The CDR3 totals 14 residues. This CDR3 reads CASSQEGGVKTQYF. CDR3 coding DNA: TGCGCCAGCAGCCAAGAAGGGGGGGTGAAGACCCAGTACTTC.

The chain combines TRBV5-4 with TRBJ2-1, with TRBD2 identical over 10 bases. The CDR3 runs 15 residues. Germline CDR1 and CDR2: SGHNT and YYREEE (reference sequence). With V trimmed by 0 bases and J by 8 bases, 5 bases remained unmatched. In DNA, the CDR3 is TGTGCCAGCAGCTTGGCTAGCGGGAGTGGGTATGAGCAGTTCTTC. It specifies CASSLASGSGYEQFF.

This chain connects TRBV2 to TRBJ2-3, with D perhaps assigned TRBD1 or TRBD2 (5 bases each). Trimming stripped 3 bases from V and 6 bases from J, with 19 bases between. Germline CDR1 reads SNHLY; CDR2 reads FYNNEI. The CDR3 totals 16 residues. The CDR3 region has the DNA TGTGCCAGCAGTGAGGGGGTCAGCATCCCGGCGGATACGCAGTATTTT. Its translation is CASSEGVSIPADTQYF.

CDR3 protein: CASRPGLADNEQFF. DNA of the CDR3: TGTGCCAGCAGACCGGGACTAGCGGACAATGAGCAGTTCTTC. The genes are TRBV5-6 and TRBJ2-1; 11 bases are a match to TRBD2. J lost 5 bases, V lost 5 bases, and 3 bases had no gene match. CDR3 length: 14 residues. Germline CDR1 is SGHDT and CDR2 is YYEEEE.

The table lists this clone with a count of one. V is TRBV19 and J is TRBJ2-5; D may be TRBD2 (6 bases). V lost 7 bases and J 3 bases, leaving 9 bases between the germline ends. This CDR3 has 12 amino acids. Germline CDR1 LNHDA, CDR2 SQIVND (reference sequence). In DNA form, the CDR3 reads TGTGCCAGTACTACGGGGGAAGAGACCCAGTACTTC. As protein: CASTTGEETQYF.

In DNA form, the CDR3 reads TGCGCCAGCAGCCAGAGGGATGCCGGGGAGCTGTTTTTT. Its protein product is CASSQRDAGELFF. The V and J genes are TRBV4-3 and TRBJ2-2; weak D call: TRBD2 (5 bases). This CDR3 is 13 amino acids long. Germline CDR1 and CDR2: LGHNA and YSLEER. V shed 3 bases and J shed 6 bases, with 8 bases lying between them.

The V gene is TRBV5-5, the J gene TRBJ2-3, with unresolved D. CDR1 SGHKS and CDR2 YYEKEE come from the germline V gene (reference sequence). This CDR3 spans 13 amino acids. Trimming took off 0 bases at V and 1 base at J, with 3 bases between the two ends. The CDR3 nucleotides read TGTGCCAGCAGCTTGGAACGCACAGATACGCAGTATTTT. The encoded protein is CASSLERTDTQYF.

This chain links TRBV6-5 with TRBJ2-1; 8 nucleotides align to TRBD2. Germline V CDR1 and CDR2: MNHEY, SVGAGI. The CDR3 spans 15 residues. The J segment lost 6 bases and the V segment lost 5 bases, leaving 9 bases of the junction unmatched. The CDR3, as DNA: TGTGCCAGCAGTCTACTAGCGGATGACGGCAATGAGCAGTTCTTC. This gives the protein CASSLLADDGNEQFF.

The rearrangement links TRBV12-5 to TRBJ2-5; possibly TRBD2 for D (5 bases). The ends were cut back, 1 base at V and 10 bases at J, with 10 bases in the middle. The CDR3 is 12 amino acids. In germline, CDR1 is LGHNT, CDR2 FRNRAP. This CDR3 reads CASGLGTGSQYF. The CDR3 DNA is TGTGCTAGTGGTTTGGGGACTGGGAGCCAGTACTTC.

V and J are TRBV2 and TRBJ2-4; D possibly corresponds to TRBD2 (6 bases). The CDR3 spans 15 residues. The V gene's germline CDR1 is SNHLY and CDR2 FYNNEI. V lost 7 bases and J lost 0, with 13 bases in between. The CDR3 bases are TGTGCCAGCACGGGCGGGATGCTAGCCAAAAACATTCAGTACTTC. This codes for CASTGGMLAKNIQYF.

The rearrangement links TRBV9 to TRBJ2-1; D may match TRBD1 or TRBD2 (6 bases each). This CDR3 contains 17 residues. CDR1 is SGDLS and CDR2 is YYNGEE in the germline V gene. V lost 0 bases and J 0 bases, leaving 13 bases between the germline ends. CDR3 protein: CASSVGGAQSSYNEQFF. CDR3 nucleotides: TGTGCCAGCAGCGTAGGGGGGGCCCAAAGCTCCTACAATGAGCAGTTCTTC.

The chain is built from TRBV10-3 and TRBJ1-5; 9 nucleotides match TRBD1. V shed 0 bases and J 3 bases; nucleotides not matched to a gene: 3. This CDR3 region has 16 residues. Per germline, CDR1 ENHRY and CDR2 SYGVKD. CDR3 sequence reads: CAISESGTGNNQPQHF. The CDR3 nucleotides read TGTGCCATCAGTGAGTCCGGGACAGGGAACAATCAGCCCCAGCATTTT.

V and J are TRBV19 and TRBJ1-5; 8 nucleotides line up with TRBD1. Germline V lookup: CDR1 LNHDA, CDR2 SQIVND (reference sequence). CDR3 length: 17 residues. After removal of 5 bases from V and 3 bases from J, the junction contained 12 bases not matched to a gene. In nucleotides, the CDR3 is TGTGCCAGTAGTTCGACAGGGGCGGCAGGTTTCAATCAGCCCCAGCATTTT. Protein product: CASSSTGAAGFNQPQHF.

The chain carries TRBV19 and TRBJ2-7; 7 bases fit TRBD1. Germline CDR1 LNHDA, CDR2 SQIVND (reference sequence). The J segment lost 2 bases and the V segment lost 9 bases, leaving 7 bases of the junction unmatched. This CDR3 has 13 amino acids. This CDR3 is CASTTGSAYEQYF. Written as DNA, the CDR3 is TGTGCCAGCACGACAGGGTCCGCCTACGAGCAGTACTTC.

This chain links TRBV27 with TRBJ2-3; D gene uncertain. V lost 10 bases, J lost 1 base, and 18 bases lay in between. Per the germline V gene, CDR1 is MNHEY and CDR2 is SMNVEV (reference sequence). The CDR3 is 15 residues long. The chain's CDR3 is CATSKRLERTDTQYF. DNA for the CDR3: TGTGCCACCTCAAAAAGGCTGGAGCGCACAGATACGCAGTATTTT.

The chain carries TRBV27 and TRBJ2-1, with 11 positions matching TRBD2. This CDR3 has 17 amino acids. CDR1 MNHEY and CDR2 SMNVEV come from the germline V gene (reference sequence). J lost 0 bases, V lost 6 bases, and 7 bases had no gene match. CDR3 coding DNA: TGTGCCAGCAGCAGGGGACTAGCGGAAAGCTCCTACAATGAGCAGTTCTTC. This sequence encodes CASSRGLAESSYNEQFF.